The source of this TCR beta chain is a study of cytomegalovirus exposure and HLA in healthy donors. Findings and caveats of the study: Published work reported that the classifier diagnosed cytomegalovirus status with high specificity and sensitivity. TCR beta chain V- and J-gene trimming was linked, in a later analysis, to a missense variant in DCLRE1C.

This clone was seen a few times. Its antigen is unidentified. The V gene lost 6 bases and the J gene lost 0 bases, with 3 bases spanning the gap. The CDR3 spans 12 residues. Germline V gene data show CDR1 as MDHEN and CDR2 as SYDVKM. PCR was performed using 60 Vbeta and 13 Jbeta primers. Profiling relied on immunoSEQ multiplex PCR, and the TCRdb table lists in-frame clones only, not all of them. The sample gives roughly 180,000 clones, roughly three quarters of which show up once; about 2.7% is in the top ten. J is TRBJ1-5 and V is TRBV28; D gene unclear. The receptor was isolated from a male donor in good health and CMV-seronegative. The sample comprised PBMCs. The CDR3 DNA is TGTGCCAGCAGCCGTAGCAATCAGCCCCAGCATTTT. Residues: CASSRSNQPQHF.